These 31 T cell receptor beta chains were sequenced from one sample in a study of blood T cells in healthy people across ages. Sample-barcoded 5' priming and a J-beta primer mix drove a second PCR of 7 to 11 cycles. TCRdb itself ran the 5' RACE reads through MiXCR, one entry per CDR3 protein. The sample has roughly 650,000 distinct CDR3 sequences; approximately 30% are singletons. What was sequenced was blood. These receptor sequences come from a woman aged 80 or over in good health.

The CDR3: CSAVNRDRAYNEQFF. The DNA of the CDR3 is TGCAGTGCTGTCAACCGGGACAGGGCTTACAATGAGCAGTTCTTC. J is TRBJ2-1 and V is TRBV20-1; 9 nucleotides match TRBD1. Germline V lookup: CDR1 DFQATT, CDR2 SNEGSKA (reference sequence). V shed 5 bases, J shed 4 bases, and the junction held 9 bases outside the gene matches. The CDR3 totals 15 residues.

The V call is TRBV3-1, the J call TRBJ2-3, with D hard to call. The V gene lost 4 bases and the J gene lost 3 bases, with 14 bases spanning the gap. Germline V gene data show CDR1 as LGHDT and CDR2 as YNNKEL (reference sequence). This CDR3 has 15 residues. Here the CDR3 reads CASSLGLHGTDTQYF. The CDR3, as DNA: TGTGCCAGCAGCCTTGGCCTTCATGGTACAGATACGCAGTATTTT.

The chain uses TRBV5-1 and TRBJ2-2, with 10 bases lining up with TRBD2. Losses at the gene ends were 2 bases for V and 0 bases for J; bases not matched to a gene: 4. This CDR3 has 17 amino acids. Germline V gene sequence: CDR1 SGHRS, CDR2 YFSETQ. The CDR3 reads CASSLTSGNANTGELFF. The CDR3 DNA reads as TGCGCCAGCAGCTTAACTAGCGGGAACGCGAACACCGGGGAGCTGTTTTTT.

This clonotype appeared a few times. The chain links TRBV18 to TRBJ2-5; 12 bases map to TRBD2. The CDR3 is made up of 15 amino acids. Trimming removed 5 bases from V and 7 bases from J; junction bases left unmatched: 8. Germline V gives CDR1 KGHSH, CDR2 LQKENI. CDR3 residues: CASSRTSGAAGTQYF. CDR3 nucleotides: TGTGCCAGCTCAAGGACTAGCGGGGCCGCGGGGACCCAGTACTTC.

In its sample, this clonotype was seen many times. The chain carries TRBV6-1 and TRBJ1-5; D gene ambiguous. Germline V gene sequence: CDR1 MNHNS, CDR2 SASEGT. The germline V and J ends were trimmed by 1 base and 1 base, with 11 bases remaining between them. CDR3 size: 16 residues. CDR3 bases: TGTGCCAGCAGTGAAGAGCATCTGGGAAGCAATCAGCCCCAGCATTTT. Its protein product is CASSEEHLGSNQPQHF.

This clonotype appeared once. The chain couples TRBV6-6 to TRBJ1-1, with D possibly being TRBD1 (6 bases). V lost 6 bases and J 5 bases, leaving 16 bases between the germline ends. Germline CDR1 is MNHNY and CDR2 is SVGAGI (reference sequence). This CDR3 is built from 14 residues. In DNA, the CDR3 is TGTGCCAGCAGACCGCAGGGGAGAGAGACTGAAGCTTTCTTT. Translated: CASRPQGRETEAFF.

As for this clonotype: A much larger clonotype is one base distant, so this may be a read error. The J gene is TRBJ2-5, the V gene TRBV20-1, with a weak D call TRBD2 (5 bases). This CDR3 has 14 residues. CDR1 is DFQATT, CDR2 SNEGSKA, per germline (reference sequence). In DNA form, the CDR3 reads TGCAGTACTAGAGATAAGCGTCGAGGGGAGACCCAGTACTTC. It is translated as CSTRDKRRGETQYF.

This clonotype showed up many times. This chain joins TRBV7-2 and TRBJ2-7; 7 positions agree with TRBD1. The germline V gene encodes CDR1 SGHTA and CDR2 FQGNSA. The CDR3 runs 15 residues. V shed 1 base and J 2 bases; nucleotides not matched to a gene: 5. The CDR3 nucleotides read TGTGCCAGCAGCTTAGGCTCGGACAGGCCCTACGAGCAGTACTTC. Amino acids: CASSLGSDRPYEQYF. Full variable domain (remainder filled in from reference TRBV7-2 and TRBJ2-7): GAGVSQSPSNKVTEKGKDVELRCDPISGHTALYWYRQSLGQGLEFLIYFQGNSAPDKSGLPSDRFSAERTGGSVSTLTIQRTQQEDSAVYLCASSLGSDRPYEQYFGPGTRLTVT.

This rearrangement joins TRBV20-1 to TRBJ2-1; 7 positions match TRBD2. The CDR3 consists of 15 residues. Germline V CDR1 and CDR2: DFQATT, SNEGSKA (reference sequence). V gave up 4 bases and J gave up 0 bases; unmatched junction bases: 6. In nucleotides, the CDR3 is TGCAGTGCTACCGTGGGGGGGAGCTCCTACAATGAGCAGTTCTTC. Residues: CSATVGGSSYNEQFF.

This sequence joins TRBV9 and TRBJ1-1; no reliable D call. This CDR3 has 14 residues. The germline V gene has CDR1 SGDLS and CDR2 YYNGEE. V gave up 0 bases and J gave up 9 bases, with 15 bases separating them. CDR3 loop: CASSVAGAGGKAFF. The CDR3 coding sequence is TGTGCCAGCAGCGTAGCGGGCGCCGGTGGGAAAGCTTTCTTT.

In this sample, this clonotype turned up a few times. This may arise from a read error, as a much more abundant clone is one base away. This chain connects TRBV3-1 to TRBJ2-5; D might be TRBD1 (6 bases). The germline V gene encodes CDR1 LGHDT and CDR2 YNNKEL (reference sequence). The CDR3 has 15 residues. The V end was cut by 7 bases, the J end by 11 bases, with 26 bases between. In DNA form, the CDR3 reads TGTGCCAGCACCCGTACGACAGGACAATACAATGAGCAGTACTTC. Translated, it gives CASTRTTGQYNEQYF.

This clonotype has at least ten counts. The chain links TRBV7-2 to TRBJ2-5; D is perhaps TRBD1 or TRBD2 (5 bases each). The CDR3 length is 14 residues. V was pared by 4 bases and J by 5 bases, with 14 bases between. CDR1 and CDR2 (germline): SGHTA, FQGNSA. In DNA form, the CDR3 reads TGTGCCAGCAGCTCGGGACCCCGAGGGGAGACCCAGTACTTC. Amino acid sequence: CASSSGPRGETQYF.

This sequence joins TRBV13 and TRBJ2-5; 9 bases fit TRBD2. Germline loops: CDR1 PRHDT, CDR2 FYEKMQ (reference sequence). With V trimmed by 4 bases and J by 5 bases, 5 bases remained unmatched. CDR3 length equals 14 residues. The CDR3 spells CASSSLSGGETQYF. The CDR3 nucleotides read TGTGCCAGCAGCTCGCTAAGCGGGGGGGAGACCCAGTACTTC.

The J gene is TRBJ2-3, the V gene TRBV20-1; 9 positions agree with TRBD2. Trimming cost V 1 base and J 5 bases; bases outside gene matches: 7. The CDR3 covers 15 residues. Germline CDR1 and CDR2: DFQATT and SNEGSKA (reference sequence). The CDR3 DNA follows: TGCAGTGCTAGAGCAAGCGGGGGGAGGGGAGATACGCAGTATTTT. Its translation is CSARASGGRGDTQYF.

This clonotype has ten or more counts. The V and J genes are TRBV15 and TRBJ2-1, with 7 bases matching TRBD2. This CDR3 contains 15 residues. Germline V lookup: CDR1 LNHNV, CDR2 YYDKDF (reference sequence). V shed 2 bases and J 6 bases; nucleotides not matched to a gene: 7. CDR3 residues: CATSRSRASGNEQFF. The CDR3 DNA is TGTGCCACCAGCAGATCCAGGGCTAGCGGCAATGAGCAGTTCTTC.

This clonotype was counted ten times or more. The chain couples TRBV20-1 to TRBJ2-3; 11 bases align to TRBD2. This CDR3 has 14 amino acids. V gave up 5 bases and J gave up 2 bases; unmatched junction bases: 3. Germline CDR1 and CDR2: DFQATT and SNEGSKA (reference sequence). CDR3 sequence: CSALLAGDTDTQYF. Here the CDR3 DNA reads TGCAGTGCTTTACTAGCGGGGGACACAGATACGCAGTATTTT.

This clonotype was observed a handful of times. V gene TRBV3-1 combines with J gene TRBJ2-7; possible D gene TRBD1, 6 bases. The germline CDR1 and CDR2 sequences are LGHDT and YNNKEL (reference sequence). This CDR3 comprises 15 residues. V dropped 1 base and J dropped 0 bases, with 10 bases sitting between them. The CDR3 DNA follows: TGTGCCAGCAGCCAAGCGCAGGGGAGCTCCTACGAGCAGTACTTC. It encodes CASSQAQGSSYEQYF.

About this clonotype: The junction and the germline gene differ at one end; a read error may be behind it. CDR3 DNA: TGTGCTAGCAGCGTACTAGCGGGGGCCAAGAATGAGCAGTACTTC. This gives the protein CASSVLAGAKNEQYF. The gene calls are TRBV14 and TRBJ2-5, with 11 bases that match TRBD2. In germline, CDR1 is SGHDN, CDR2 FVKESK. There are 15 residues in the CDR3.

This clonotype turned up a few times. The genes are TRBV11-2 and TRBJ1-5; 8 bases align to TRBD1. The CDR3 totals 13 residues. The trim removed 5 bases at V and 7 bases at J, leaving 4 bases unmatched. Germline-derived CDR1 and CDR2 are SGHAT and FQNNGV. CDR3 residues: CASSGQGGQPQHF. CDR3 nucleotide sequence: TGTGCCAGCAGCGGACAGGGCGGGCAGCCCCAGCATTTT.

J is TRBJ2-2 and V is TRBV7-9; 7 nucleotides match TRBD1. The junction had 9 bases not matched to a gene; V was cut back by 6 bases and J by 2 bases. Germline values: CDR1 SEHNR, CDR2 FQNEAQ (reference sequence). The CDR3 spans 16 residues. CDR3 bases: TGTGCCAGCAGGATCCGGGACAGCGATAACACCGGGGAGCTGTTTTTT. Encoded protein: CASRIRDSDNTGELFF.

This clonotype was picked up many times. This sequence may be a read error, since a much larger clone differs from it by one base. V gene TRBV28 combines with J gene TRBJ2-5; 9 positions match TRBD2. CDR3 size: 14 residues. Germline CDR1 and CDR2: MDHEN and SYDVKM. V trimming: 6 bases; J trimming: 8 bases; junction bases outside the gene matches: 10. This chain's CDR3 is CASRPAGGTSTQYF. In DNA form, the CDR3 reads TGTGCCAGCAGGCCGGCGGGGGGGACGTCCACCCAGTACTTC. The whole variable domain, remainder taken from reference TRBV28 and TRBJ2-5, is DVKVTQSSRYLVKRTGEKVFLECVQDMDHENMFWYRQDPGLGLRLIYFSYDVKMKEKGDIPEGYSVSREKKERFSLILESASTNQTSMYLCASRPAGGTSTQYFGPGTRLLVL.

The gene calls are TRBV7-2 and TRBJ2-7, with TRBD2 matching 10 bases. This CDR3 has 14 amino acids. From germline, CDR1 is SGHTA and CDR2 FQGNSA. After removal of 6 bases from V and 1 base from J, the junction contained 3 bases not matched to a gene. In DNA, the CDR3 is TGTGCCAGCAGTGGACTAGCGGTATCCTACGAGCAGTACTTC. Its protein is CASSGLAVSYEQYF.

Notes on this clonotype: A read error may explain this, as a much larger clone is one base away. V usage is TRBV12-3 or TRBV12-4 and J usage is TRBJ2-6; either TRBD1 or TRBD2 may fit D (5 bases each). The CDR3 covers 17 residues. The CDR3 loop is CASSFYGAGNGADVLTF. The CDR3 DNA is TGTGCCAGCAGTTTTTATGGGGCAGGGAACGGGGCCGACGTCCTGACTTTC.

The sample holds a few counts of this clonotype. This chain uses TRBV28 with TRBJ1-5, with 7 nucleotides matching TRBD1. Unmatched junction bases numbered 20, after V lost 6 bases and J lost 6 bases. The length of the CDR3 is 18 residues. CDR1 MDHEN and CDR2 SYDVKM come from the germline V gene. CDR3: CASSTSAGGTRSRQPQHF. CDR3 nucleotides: TGTGCCAGCAGCACAAGCGCAGGGGGAACTCGTTCCCGTCAGCCCCAGCATTTT.

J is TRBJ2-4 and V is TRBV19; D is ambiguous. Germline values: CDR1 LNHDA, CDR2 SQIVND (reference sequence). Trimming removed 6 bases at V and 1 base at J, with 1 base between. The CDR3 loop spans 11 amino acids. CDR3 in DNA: TGTGCCAGTAGGGCCAAAAACATTCAGTACTTC. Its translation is CASRAKNIQYF. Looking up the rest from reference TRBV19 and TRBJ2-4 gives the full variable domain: DGGITQSPKYLFRKEGQNVTLSCEQNLNHDAMYWYRQDPGQGLRLIYYSQIVNDFQKGDIAEGYSVSREKKESFPLTVTSAQKNPTAFYLCASRAKNIQYFGAGTRLSVL.

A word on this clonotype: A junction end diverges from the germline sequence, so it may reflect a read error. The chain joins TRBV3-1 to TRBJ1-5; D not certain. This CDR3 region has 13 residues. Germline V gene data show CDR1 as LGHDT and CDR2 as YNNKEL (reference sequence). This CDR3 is CAGSQDPNQPQHF. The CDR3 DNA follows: TGTGCCGGCAGCCAAGATCCGAATCAGCCCCAGCATTTT.

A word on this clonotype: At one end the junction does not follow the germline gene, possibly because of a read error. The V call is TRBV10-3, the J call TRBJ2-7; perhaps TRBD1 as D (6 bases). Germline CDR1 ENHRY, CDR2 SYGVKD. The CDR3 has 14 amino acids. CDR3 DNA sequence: TGTGCCATCAGTGAGAGGGGGACGACCTACGGGCAGTACTTC. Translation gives CAISERGTTYGQYF.

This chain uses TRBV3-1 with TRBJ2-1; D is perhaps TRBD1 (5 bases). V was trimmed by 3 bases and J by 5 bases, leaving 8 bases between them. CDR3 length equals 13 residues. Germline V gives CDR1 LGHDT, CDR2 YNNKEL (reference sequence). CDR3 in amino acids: CASSQTENNEQFF. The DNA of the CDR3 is TGTGCCAGCAGCCAGACAGAGAACAATGAGCAGTTCTTC.

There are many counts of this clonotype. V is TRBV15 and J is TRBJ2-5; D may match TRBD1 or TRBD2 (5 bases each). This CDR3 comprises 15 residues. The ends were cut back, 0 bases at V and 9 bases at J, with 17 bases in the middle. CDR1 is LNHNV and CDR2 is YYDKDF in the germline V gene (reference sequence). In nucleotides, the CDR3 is TGTGCCACCAGCAGAGATACGGGGCCCACGGAGGCCCAGTACTTC. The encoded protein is CATSRDTGPTEAQYF.

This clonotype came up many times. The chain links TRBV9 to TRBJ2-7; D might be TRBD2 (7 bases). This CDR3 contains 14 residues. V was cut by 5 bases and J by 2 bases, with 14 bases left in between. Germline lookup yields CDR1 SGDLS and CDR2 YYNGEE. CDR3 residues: CASSPQGRAYEQYF. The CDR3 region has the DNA TGTGCCAGCAGTCCCCAGGGGAGGGCCTACGAGCAGTACTTC.

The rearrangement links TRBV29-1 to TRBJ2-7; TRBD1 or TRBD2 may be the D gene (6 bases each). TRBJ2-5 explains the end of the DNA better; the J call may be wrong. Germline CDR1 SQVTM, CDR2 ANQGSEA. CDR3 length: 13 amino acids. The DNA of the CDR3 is TGCAGCGTTGCTCGGACGGGGGCGGAGACCCAGTACTTC. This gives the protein CSVARTGAETQYF.